This TCR beta chain comes out of a study of T cells in Graves' hyperthyroidism and ophthalmopathy. Study information: Initial diagnosis, before any treatment, was when peripheral blood was collected.

Germline lookup yields CDR1 SGHDN and CDR2 FVKESK. J was trimmed by 8 bases and V by 0 bases; bases with no gene match: 11. The CDR3 extends over 16 amino acids. For the diagnoses, clinical symptoms, serum thyroxine and TRAb, thyroid ultrasound and orbital computed tomography were used. Sampled blood dates from first hyperthyroidism diagnosis, and it precedes any ophthalmopathy symptoms. This clonotype occurred many times. RNA transcripts yielded amplified TCR beta CDR3 regions. HTBI primers drove first-round RT-PCR of the TCR CDR3. One entry per CDR3 protein, called by TCRdb with MiXCR from the multiplex PCR reads. Of about 260,000 distinct CDR3 sequences listed, less than 30% are singletons.

This receptor was taken from a man aged 35 to 55 with Graves' hyperthyroidism that later progressed to Graves' ophthalmopathy. The V call is TRBV14, the J call TRBJ1-1, with 8 positions matching TRBD1. Sequencing used blood. The CDR3 coding sequence is TGTGCCAGCAGCCAAGATGGGACAGGAACCAAAAACGAAGCTTTCTTT. Amino acids: CASSQDGTGTKNEAFF.